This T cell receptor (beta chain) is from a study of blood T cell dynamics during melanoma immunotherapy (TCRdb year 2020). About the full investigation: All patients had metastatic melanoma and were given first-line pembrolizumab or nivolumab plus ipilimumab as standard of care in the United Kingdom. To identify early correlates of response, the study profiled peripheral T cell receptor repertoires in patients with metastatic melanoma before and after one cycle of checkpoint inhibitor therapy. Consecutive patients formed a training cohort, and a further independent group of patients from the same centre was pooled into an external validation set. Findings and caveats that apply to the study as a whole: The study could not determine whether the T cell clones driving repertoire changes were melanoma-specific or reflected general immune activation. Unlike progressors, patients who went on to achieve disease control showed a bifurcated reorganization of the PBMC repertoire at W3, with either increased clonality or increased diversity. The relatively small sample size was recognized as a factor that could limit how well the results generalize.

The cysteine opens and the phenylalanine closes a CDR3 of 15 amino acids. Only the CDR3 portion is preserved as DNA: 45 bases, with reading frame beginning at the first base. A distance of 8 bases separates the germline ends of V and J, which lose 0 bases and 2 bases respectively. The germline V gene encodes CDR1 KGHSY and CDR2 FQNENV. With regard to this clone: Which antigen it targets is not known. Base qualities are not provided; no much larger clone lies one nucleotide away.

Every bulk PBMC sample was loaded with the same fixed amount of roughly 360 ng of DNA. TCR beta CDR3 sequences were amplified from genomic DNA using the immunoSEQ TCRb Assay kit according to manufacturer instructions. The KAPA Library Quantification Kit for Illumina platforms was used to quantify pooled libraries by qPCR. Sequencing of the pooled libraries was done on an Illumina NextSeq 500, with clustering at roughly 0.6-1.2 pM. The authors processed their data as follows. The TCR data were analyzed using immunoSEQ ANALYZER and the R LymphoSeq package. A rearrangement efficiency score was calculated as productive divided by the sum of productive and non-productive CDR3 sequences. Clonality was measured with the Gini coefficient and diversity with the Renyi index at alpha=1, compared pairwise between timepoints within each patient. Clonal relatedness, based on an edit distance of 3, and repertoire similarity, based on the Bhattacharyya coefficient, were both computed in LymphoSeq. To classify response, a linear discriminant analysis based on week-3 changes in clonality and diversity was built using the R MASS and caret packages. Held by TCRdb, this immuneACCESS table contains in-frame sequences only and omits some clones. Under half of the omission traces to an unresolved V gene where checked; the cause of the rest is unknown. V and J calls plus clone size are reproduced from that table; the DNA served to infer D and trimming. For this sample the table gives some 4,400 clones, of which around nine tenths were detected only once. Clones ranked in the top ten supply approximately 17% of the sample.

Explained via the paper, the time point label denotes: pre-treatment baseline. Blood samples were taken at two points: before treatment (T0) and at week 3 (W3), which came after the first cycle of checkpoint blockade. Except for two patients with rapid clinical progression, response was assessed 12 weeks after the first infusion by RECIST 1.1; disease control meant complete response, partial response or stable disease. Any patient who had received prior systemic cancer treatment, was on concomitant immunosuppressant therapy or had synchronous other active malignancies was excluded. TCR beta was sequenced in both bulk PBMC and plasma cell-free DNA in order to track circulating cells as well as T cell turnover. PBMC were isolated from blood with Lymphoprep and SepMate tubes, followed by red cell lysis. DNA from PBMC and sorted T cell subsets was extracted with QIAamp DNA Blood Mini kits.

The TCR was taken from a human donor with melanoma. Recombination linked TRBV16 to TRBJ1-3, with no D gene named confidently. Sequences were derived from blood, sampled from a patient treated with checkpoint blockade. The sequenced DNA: TGTGCCAGCAGCCAATCGCCAGTAGCTGGAAACACCATATATTTT. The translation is CASSQSPVAGNTIYF.